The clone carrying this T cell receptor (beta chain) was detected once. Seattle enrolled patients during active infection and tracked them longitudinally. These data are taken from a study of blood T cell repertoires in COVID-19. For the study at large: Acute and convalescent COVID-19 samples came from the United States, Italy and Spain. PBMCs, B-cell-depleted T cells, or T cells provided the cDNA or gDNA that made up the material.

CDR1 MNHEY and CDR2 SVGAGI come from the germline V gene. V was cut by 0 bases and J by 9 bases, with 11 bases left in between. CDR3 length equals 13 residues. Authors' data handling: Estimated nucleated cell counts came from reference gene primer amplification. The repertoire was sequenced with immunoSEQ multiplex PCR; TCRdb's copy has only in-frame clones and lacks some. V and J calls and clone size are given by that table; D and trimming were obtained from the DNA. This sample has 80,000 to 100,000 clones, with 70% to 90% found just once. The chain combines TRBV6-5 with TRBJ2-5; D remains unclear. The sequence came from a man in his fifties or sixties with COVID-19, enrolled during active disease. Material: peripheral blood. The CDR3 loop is CASSYSLFLPQYF. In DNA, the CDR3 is TGTGCCAGCAGTTACTCTCTATTCCTTCCCCAGTACTTC.